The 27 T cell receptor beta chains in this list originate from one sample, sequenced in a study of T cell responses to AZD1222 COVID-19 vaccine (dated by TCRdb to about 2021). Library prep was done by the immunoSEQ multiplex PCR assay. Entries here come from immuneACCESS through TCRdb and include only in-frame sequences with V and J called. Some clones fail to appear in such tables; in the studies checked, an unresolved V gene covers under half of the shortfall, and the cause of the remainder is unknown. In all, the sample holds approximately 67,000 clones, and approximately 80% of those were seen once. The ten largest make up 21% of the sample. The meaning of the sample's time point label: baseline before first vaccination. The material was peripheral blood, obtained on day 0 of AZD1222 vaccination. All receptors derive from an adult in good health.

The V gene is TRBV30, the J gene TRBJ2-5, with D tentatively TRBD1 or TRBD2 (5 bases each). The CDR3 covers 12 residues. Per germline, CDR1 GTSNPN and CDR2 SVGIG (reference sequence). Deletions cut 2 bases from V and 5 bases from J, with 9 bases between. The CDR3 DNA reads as TGTGCCTGGAGTAGGGACGTCGAGACCCAGTACTTC. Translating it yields CAWSRDVETQYF.

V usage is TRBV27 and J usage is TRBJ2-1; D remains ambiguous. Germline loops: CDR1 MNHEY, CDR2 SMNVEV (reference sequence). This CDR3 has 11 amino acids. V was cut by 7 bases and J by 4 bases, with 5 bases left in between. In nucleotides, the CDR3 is TGTGCCAGCACTGCTTACAATGAGCAGTTCTTC. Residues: CASTAYNEQFF.

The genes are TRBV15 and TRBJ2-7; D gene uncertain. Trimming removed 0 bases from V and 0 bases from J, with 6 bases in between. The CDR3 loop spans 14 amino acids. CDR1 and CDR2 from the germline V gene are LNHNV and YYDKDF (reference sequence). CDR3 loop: CATSRDRASYEQYF. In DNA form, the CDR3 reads TGTGCCACCAGCAGAGATCGGGCCTCCTACGAGCAGTACTTC.

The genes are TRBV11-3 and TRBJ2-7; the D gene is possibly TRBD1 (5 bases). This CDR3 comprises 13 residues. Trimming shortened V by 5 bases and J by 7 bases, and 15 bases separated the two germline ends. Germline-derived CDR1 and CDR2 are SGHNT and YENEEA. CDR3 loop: CASSTGRGREQYF. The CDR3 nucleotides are TGTGCCAGCAGCACAGGACGCGGTAGGGAGCAGTACTTC.

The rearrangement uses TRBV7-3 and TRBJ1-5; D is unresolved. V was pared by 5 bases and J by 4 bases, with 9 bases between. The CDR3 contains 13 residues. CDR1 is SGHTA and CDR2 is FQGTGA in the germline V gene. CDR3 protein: CASSPGVNQPQHF. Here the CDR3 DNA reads TGTGCCAGCAGCCCCGGGGTGAATCAGCCCCAGCATTTT.

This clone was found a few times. Here the CDR3 reads CASSSLGRGFPDTQYF. In nucleotides, the CDR3 is TGTGCCAGCAGTTCACTGGGGCGCGGGTTCCCAGATACGCAGTATTTT. The J gene is TRBJ2-3, the V gene TRBV6-5; D may correspond to TRBD1 or TRBD2 (5 bases each). This CDR3 contains 16 residues. Germline assignment: CDR1 MNHEY and CDR2 SVGAGI. Trimming cost V 4 bases and J 4 bases, with 18 bases left between them.

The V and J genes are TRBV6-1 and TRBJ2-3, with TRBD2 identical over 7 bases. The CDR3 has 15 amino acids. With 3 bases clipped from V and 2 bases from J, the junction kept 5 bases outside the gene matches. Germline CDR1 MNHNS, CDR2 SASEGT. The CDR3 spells CASSDGLESTDTQYF. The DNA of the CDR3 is TGTGCCAGCAGTGACGGACTAGAATCCACAGATACGCAGTATTTT.

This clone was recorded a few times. The CDR3 region is CASSAQAGEDYGYTF. CDR3 in DNA: TGTGCCAGCAGCGCACAGGCAGGAGAAGACTATGGCTACACCTTC. The chain recombines TRBV5-6 with TRBJ1-2; D is perhaps TRBD1 (5 bases). The CDR3 contains 15 residues. The V and J ends lost 4 bases and 3 bases respectively, with 16 bases between them. Germline CDR1 reads SGHDT; CDR2 reads YYEEEE.

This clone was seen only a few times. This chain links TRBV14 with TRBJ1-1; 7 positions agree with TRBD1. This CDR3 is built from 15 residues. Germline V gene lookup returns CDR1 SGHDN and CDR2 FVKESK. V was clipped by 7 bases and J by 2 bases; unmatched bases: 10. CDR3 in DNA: TGTGCCAGCAAGGGAGGAGGGACAGAAAACACTGAAGCTTTCTTT. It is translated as CASKGGGTENTEAFF.

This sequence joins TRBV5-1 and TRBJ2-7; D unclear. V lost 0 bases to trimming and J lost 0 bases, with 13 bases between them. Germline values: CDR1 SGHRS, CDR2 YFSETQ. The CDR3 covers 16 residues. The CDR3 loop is CASSLAFGGSSYEQYF. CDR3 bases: TGCGCCAGCAGCTTGGCCTTTGGCGGAAGCTCCTACGAGCAGTACTTC.

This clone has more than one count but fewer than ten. The CDR3 DNA is TGCGCCAGCAGCCCTAGGGAGCTAGGTTCAGGCAATCAGCCCCAGCATTTT. Protein: CASSPRELGSGNQPQHF. This chain joins TRBV4-1 and TRBJ1-5; D unresolved. This CDR3 comprises 17 residues. V lost 4 bases and J lost 2, with 18 bases in between. From germline, CDR1 is MGHRA and CDR2 YSYEKL.

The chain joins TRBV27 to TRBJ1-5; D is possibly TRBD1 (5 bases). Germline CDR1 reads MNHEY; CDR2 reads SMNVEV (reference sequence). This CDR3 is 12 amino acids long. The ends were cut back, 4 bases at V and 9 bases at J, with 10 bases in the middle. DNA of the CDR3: TGTGCCAGCAGTTCCGGGGCATGGCCCCAGCATTTT. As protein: CASSSGAWPQHF.

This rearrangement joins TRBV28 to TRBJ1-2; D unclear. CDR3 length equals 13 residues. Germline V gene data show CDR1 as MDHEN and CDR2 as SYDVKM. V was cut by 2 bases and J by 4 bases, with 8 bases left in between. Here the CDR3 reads CASSLASLYGYTF. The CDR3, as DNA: TGTGCCAGCAGTTTAGCTAGCCTCTATGGCTACACCTTC.

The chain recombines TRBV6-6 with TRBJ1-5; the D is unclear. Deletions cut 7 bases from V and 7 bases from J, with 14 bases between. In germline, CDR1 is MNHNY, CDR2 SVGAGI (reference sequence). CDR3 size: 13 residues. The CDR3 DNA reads TGTGCCAGCATGAGAGGGTCTAGGCAGCCCCAGCATTTT. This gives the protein CASMRGSRQPQHF.

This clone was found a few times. DNA for the CDR3: TGTGCCAGCAGTTACGGCGGCACCCAAAGGGAGCAGTACTTC. Translating gives CASSYGGTQREQYF. V is TRBV6-2 or TRBV6-3 and J is TRBJ2-7; D is undetermined. The CDR3 is 14 amino acids. From germline, CDR1 is MNHEY and CDR2 SVGEGT. The V gene lost 2 bases and the J gene lost 7 bases, with 15 bases spanning the gap.

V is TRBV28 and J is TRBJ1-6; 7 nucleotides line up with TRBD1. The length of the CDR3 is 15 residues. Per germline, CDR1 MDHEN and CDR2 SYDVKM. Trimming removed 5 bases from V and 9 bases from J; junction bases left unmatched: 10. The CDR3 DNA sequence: TGTGCCAGCAGTCCTCGGGTAGGGGGCTTTTCACCCCTCCACTTT. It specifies CASSPRVGGFSPLHF.

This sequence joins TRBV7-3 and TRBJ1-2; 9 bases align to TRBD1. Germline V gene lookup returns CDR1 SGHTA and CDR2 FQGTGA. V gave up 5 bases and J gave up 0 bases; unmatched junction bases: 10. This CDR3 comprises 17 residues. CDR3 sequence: CASSTSRDRVPNYGYTF. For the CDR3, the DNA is TGTGCCAGCAGCACTTCCCGGGACAGGGTACCTAACTATGGCTACACCTTC.

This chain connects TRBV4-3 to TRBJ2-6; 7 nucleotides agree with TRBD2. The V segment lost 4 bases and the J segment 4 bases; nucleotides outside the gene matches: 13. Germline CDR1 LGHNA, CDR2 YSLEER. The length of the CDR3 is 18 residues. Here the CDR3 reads CASSPTREVQSGANVLTF. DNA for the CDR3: TGCGCCAGCAGCCCGACCCGGGAGGTACAAAGCGGGGCCAACGTCCTGACTTTC.

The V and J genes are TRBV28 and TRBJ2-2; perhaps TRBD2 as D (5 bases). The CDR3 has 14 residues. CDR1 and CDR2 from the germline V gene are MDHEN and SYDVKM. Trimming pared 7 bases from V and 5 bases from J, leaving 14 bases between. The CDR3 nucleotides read TGTGCCAGCACCAGCGAGCGGAGGACCGGGGAGCTGTTTTTT. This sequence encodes CASTSERRTGELFF.

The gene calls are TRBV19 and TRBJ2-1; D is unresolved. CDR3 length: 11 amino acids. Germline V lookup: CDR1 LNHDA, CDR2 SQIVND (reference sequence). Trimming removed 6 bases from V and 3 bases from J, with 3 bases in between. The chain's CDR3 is CASSYYNEQFF. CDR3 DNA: TGTGCCAGTAGCTACTACAATGAGCAGTTCTTC. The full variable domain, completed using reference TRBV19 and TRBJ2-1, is DGGITQSPKYLFRKEGQNVTLSCEQNLNHDAMYWYRQDPGQGLRLIYYSQIVNDFQKGDIAEGYSVSREKKESFPLTVTSAQKNPTAFYLCASSYYNEQFFGPGTRLTVL.

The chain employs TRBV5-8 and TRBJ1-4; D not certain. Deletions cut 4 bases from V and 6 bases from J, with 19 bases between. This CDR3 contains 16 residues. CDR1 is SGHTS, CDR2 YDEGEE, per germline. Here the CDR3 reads CASSPTWTGYYEKLFF. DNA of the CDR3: TGTGCCAGCAGCCCAACCTGGACGGGCTACTATGAAAAACTGTTTTTT.

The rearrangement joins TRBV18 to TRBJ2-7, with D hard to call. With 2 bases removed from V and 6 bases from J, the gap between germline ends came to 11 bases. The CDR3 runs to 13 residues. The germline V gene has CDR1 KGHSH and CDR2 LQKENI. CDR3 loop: CASSPAQPVEQYF. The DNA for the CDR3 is TGTGCCAGCTCACCAGCGCAGCCGGTCGAGCAGTACTTC.

In DNA, the CDR3 is TGTGCCAGCAGCTTAGTTTCAGGGGGCGCGGACTATGGCTACACCTTC. This encodes CASSLVSGGADYGYTF. The chain has TRBV7-2 and TRBJ1-2, with 8 bases lining up with TRBD1. J lost 3 bases, V lost 1 base, and 7 bases had no gene match. CDR1 and CDR2 (germline): SGHTA, FQGNSA. The CDR3 is 16 amino acids.

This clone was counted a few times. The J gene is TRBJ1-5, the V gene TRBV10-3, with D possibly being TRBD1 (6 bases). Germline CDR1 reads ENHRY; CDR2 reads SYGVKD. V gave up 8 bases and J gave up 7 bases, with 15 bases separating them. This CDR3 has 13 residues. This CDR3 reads CAIGRSGGQPQHF. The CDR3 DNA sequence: TGTGCCATCGGCCGATCGGGGGGCCAGCCCCAGCATTTT.

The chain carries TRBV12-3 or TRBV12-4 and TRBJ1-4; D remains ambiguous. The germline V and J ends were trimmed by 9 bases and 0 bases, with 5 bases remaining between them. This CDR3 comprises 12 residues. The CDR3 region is CASRSTNEKLFF. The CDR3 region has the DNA TGTGCCAGTCGATCAACTAATGAAAAACTGTTTTTT.

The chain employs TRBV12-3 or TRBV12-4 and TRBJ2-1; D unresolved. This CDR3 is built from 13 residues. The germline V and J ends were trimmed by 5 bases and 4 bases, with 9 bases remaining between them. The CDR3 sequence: CASSQGIYNEQFF. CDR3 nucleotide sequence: TGTGCCAGCAGTCAAGGGATTTACAATGAGCAGTTCTTC.

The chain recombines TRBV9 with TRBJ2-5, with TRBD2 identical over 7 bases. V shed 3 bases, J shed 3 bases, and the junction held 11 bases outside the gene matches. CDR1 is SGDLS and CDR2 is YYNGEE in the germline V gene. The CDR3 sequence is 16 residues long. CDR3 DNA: TGTGCCAGCAGCGCGACCTTTGCCCGGGGGGAAGAGACCCAGTACTTC. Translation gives CASSATFARGEETQYF.